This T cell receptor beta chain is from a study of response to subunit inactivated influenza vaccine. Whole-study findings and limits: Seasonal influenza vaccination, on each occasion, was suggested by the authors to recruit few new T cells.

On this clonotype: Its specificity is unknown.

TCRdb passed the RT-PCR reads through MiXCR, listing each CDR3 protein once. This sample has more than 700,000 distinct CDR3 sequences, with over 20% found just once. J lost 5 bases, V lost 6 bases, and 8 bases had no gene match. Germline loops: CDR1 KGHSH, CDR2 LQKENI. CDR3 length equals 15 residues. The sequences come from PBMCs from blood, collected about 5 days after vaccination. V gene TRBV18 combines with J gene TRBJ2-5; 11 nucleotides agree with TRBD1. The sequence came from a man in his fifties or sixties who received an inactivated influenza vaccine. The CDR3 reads CASSPDRGRWETQYF. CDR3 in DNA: TGTGCCAGCTCGCCGGACAGGGGGCGCTGGGAGACCCAGTACTTC.